This T cell receptor (beta chain) was identified during a study of cytomegalovirus exposure and HLA in healthy donors. As for this clone: The antigen is not known.

Study-level results: The authors later linked a missense DCLRE1C variant to TCR beta V- and J-gene trimming.

The CDR3 consists of 15 residues. The germline gives CDR1 SEHNR, CDR2 FQNEAQ (reference sequence). V dropped 3 bases and J dropped 1 base, with 11 bases sitting between them. 60 Vbeta and 13 Jbeta primers were used in PCR. TCRdb's table, derived via immunoSEQ multiplex PCR, lists solely in-frame clones and lacks some. The sample has 100,000 to 150,000 clones, around 74% seen once. The sequence was collected from a woman aged 45-65 years in good health and CMV-seropositive. Sequenced sample: PBMCs. The chain uses TRBV7-9 and TRBJ2-3, with D possibly being TRBD2 (6 bases). CDR3 DNA: TGTGCCAGCAGCTTCATCCAGCGGGGCACAGATACGCAGTATTTT. It is translated as CASSFIQRGTDTQYF.